Sequencing of this TCR beta chain was carried out in a study of neurological immune-mediated disorders. This clonotype was detected ten times or more. In TCRdb, the 5' RACE reads were re-called with MiXCR into one record per CDR3 protein. The table lists some 65,000 distinct CDR3 sequences, roughly 5% of them singletons. Trimming took off 5 bases at V and 3 bases at J, with 16 bases between the two ends. The germline gives CDR1 SGHTA, CDR2 FQGTGA. This CDR3 contains 15 residues. The chain has TRBV7-3 and TRBJ1-1; D might be TRBD1 (6 bases). The sequencing sample was made of PBMCs. The clonotype comes from a woman in her twenties or thirties with multiple sclerosis. The DNA for the CDR3 is TGTGCCAGCAGCCGGACAGTGGGCCTTCACACTGAAGCTTTCTTT. This codes for CASSRTVGLHTEAFF.